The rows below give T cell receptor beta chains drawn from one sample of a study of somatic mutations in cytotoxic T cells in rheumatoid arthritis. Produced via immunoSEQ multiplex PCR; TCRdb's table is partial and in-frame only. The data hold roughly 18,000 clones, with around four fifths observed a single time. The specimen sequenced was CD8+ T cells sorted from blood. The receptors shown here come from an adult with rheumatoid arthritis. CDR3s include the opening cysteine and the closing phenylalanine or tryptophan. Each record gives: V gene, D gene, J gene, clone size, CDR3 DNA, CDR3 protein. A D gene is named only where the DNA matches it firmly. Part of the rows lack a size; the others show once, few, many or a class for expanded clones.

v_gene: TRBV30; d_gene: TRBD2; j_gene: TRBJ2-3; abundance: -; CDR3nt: TGTGCCTGGAGTCCGGGGGGAGATACGCAGTATTTT; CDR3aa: CAWSPGGDTQYF
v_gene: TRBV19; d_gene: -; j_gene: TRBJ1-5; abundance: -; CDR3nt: TGTGCCAGCGAGGGATGGGGTTATCAGCCCCAGCATTTT; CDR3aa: CASEGWGYQPQHF
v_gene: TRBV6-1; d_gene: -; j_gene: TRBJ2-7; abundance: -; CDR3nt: TGTGCCAGCAGTGAGACTCAGGGTTACGAGCAGTACTTC; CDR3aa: CASSETQGYEQYF
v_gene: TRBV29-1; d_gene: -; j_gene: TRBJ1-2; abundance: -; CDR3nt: TGCAGCGTTGAAGATCTATTCGGGATCGGCTACACCTTC; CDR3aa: CSVEDLFGIGYTF
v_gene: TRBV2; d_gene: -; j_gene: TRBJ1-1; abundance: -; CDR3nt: TGTGCCAGCAGCAGGACCGTGAACACTGAAGCTTTCTTT; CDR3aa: CASSRTVNTEAFF
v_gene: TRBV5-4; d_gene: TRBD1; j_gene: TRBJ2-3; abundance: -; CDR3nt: TGTGCCAGCAGCTTGGGGACAGGTAGAGATACGCAGTATTTT; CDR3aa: CASSLGTGRDTQYF
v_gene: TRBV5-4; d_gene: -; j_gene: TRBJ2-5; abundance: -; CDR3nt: TGTGCCAGCAGCGTGGTACAGGGTGAGGGGACCCAGTACTTC; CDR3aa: CASSVVQGEGTQYF
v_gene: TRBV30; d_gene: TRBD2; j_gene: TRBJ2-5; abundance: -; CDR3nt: TGTGCCTGGAGTGACCGGGGGGGTAGGCAAGAGACCCAGTACTTC; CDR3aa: CAWSDRGGRQETQYF
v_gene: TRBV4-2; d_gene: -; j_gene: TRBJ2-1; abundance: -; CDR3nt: TGTGCCAGCAGCCAAGGACGGGATGCAGTAAGGGAGCAGTTCTTC; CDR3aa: CASSQGRDAVREQFF
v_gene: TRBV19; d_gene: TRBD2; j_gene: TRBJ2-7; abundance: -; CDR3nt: TGTGCCAGTAGTATAGCTGCTACCGGGAGGGCCGAATCCGAGCAGTACTTC; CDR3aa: CASSIAATGRAESEQYF
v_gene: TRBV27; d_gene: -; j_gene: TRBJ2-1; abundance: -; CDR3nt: TGTGCCAGCAGTTTATACCCGGAGCAGTTCTTC; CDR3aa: CASSLYPEQFF
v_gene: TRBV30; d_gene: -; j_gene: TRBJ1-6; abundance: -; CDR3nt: TGTGCCTGGAGTGTTAGTTCACCCCTCCACTTT; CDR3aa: CAWSVSSPLHF
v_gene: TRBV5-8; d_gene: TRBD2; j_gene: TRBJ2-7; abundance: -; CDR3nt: TGTGCCAGCAGCTTTGGGCGGGGGGCCTACGAGCAGTACTTC; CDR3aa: CASSFGRGAYEQYF
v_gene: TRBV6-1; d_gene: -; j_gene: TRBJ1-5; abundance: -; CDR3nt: TGTGCCAGCAGTGTCTCTTTGGACAATCAGCCCCAGCATTTT; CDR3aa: CASSVSLDNQPQHF
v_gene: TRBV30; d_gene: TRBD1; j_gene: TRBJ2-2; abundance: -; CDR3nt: TGTGCCTTTGACAGGGCCCAAGGGGAGCTGTTTTTT; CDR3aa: CAFDRAQGELFF
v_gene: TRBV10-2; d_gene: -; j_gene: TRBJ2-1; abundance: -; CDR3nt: TGCGCCAGCAGTGCAGGCAATGAGCAGTTCTTC; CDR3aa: CASSAGNEQFF
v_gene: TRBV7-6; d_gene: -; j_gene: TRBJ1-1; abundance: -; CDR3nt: TGTGCCAGCAGCTTAACCCTAGACAGAGAAGCTTTCTTT; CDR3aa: CASSLTLDREAFF
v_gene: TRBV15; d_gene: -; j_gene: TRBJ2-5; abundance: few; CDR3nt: TGTGCCACCAGCAGCGGGGACGGGGAAGAGACCCAGTACTTC; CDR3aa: CATSSGDGEETQYF
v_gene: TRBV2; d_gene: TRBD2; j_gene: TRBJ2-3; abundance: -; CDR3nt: TGTGCCACCACGGGGGGGACGCATAAGCAGTATTTT; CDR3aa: CATTGGTHKQYF
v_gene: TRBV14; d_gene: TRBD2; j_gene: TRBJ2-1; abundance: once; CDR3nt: TGTGCCAGCAGCCAAGATCGGCTAGCGGTGTACAATGAGCAGTTCTTC; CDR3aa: CASSQDRLAVYNEQFF
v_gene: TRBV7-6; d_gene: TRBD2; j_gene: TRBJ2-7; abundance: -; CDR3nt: TGTGCCAGCAGCTTAGCGGGACTAGCGGGAGACGAGCAGTACTTC; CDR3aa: CASSLAGLAGDEQYF
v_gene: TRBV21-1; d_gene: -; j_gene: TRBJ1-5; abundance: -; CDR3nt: TGTGCCAGCAACAAAGCAAGCCAGGGAAGCAATCAGCCCCAGCATTTT; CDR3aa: CASNKASQGSNQPQHF
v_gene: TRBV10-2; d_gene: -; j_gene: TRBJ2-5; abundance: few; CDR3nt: TGCGCCAGCAGTGAGTGGCGGGTAGAGTGGGGTGGCGAGACCCAGTACTTC; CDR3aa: CASSEWRVEWGGETQYF
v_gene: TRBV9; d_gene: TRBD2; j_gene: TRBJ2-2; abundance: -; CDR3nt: TGTGCCAGCAGCGGGGGGGGCACCGGGGAGCTGTTTTTT; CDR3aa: CASSGGGTGELFF
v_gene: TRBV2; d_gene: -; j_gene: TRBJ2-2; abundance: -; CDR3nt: TGTGCCAGCACTGGGCAGGGAGTTACCGGGGAGCTGTTTTTT; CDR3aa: CASTGQGVTGELFF
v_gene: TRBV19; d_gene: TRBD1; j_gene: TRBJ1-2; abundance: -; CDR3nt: TGTGCCAGTCGTACAGGGGGGGGTGACTATGGCTACACCTTC; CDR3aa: CASRTGGGDYGYTF
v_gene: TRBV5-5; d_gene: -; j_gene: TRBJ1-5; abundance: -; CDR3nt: TGTGCCAGCAGCTTGGGTCCCGAGGATTTGGGGCAGCCCCAGCATTTT; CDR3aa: CASSLGPEDLGQPQHF
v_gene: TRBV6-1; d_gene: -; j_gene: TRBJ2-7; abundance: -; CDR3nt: TGTGCCAGCACAGGGGTCGAGACCTACGAGCAGTACTTC; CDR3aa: CASTGVETYEQYF
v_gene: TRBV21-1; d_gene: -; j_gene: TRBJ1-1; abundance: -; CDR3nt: TGTGCCAGCAGCAAATATTACCCCTCCGGATTTTCCGGAGCTTTCTTT; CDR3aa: CASSKYYPSGFSGAFF
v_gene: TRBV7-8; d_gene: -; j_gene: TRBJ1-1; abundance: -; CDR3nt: TGTGCCAGCAGCCTTCAAGGGGGGACAGAAGCTTTCTTT; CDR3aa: CASSLQGGTEAFF
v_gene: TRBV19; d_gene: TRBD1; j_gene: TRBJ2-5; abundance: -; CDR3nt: TGTGCCAGTAGTGGAAAACTACAGGGGCAAGAGACCCAGTACTTC; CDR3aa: CASSGKLQGQETQYF
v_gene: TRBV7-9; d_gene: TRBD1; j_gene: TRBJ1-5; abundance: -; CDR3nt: TGTGCCAGCAGCTCCGACAGGGGCCCTTTGGGGCCCCAGCATTTT; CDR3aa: CASSSDRGPLGPQHF
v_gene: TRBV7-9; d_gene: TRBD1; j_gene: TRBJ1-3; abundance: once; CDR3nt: TGTGCCAGCAGCCCCGGACAGGTTACGATTTTGGGAAACACCATATATTTT; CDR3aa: CASSPGQVTILGNTIYF
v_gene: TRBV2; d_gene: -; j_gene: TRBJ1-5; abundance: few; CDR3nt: TGTGCCAGCAGTGAATACAGGGGCAATCAGCCCCAGCATTTT; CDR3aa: CASSEYRGNQPQHF
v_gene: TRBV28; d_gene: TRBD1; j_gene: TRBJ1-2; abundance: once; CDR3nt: TGTGCCAGCAGCCCCCCACAGGGGCTCTATGGCTACACCTTC; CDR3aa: CASSPPQGLYGYTF
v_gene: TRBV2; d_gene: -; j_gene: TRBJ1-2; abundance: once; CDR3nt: TGTGCCAGCCCAGCTCAGCCGGCAGTCTATGGCTACACCTTC; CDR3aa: CASPAQPAVYGYTF
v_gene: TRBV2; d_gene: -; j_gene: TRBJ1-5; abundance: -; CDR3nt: TGTGCCAGCAGTGAGCCCGACAGCAGCAATCAGCCCCAGCATTTT; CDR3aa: CASSEPDSSNQPQHF
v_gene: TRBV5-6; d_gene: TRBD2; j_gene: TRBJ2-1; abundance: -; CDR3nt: TGTGCCAGCAGCTTGGTCGGGGGGTCCTACAATGAGCAGTTCTTC; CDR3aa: CASSLVGGSYNEQFF
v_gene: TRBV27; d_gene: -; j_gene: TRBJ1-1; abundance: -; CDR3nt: TGTGCCAGCAGTTTATCAGGCAGGGGAGGTACTGAAGCTTTCTTT; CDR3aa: CASSLSGRGGTEAFF
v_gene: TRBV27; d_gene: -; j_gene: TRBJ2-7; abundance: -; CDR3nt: TGTGCCAGCAGTTTCTCCGGACAGTTTACCTACGAGCAGTACTTC; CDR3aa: CASSFSGQFTYEQYF
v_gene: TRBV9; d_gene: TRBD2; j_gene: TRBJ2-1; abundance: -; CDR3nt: TGTGCCAGCAGCGTAGAGAGCGGGGGGGCGGATGAGCAGTTCTTC; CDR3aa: CASSVESGGADEQFF
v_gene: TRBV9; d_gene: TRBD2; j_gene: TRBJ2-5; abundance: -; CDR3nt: TGTGCCACCTCTTTTCCCCGGGGGGGCATGGAGACCCAGTACTTC; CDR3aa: CATSFPRGGMETQYF
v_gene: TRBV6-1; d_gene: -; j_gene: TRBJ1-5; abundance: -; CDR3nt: TGTGCCAGCAGGACGGACAGATTTAGCAATCAGCCCCAGCATTTT; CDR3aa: CASRTDRFSNQPQHF